This TCR beta chain was obtained from a study of blood T cells in healthy people across ages. The germline gives CDR1 SGHTA, CDR2 FQGNSA. This CDR3 contains 14 residues. Trimming shortened V by 4 bases and J by 4 bases, and 11 bases separated the two germline ends. In its sample, this clonotype was seen many times. A second roughly 6 to 12 cycle PCR used barcoded and J-beta primers. TCRdb reprocessed the 5' RACE reads via MiXCR and lists one record per CDR3 protein. The sample holds around 800,000 distinct CDR3 sequences, around 62% seen once. Material for sequencing was blood. The V call is TRBV7-2, the J call TRBJ2-1, with D unclear. This sequence was found in a man aged 30-40 years in good health. The CDR3: CASSSLRSYNEQFF. The DNA for the CDR3 is TGTGCCAGCAGCTCCCTAAGGAGTTACAATGAGCAGTTCTTC.